Sequencing of this T cell receptor (beta chain) was carried out in a study of molecular identifiers for immune sequencing clone quantification. Via MiXCR, TCRdb re-called the PCR reads, giving one row per CDR3 protein. Of 300,000 to 400,000 distinct CDR3 sequences listed, about 22% were seen once; the top ten hold 0.74%. V was trimmed by 7 bases and J by 5 bases, leaving 14 bases between them. The length of the CDR3 is 13 residues. Germline CDR1 is SNHLY and CDR2 is FYNNEI. The TCR sequence derives from a human donor in good health. Some libraries in this study had Jurkat cell RNA spiked in. V and J are TRBV2 and TRBJ2-5; D is ambiguous. Sequenced input: naive CD8+ T cells from blood, with Jurkat cell RNA spiked in. Subset in this sample: FACS-sorted CD8+CD4-CCR7+CD45RA+ naive T cells. This CDR3 reads CASIKFLGETQYF. DNA of the CDR3: TGTGCCAGCATTAAATTTCTGGGGGAGACCCAGTACTTC.